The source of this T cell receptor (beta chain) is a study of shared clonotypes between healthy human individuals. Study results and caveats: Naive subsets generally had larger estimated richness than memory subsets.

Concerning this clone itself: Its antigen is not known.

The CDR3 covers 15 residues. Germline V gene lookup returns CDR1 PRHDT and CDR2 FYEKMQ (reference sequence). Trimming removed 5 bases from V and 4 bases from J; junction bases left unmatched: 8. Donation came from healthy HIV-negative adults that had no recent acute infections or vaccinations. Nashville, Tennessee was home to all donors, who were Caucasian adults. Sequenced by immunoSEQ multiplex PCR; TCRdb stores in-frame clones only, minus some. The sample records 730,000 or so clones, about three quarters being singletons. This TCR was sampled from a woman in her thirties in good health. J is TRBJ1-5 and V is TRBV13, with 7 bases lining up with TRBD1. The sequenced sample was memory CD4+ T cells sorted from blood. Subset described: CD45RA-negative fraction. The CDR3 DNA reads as TGTGCCAGCAGCCCGCCCCGGGACAGTAATCAGCCCCAGCATTTT. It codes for CASSPPRDSNQPQHF.